A selection of T cell receptor beta chains follows, all from one sample in a study of T cell changes during pregnancy in multiple sclerosis. Sequencing used immunoSEQ multiplex PCR; TCRdb keeps in-frame clones, though not all of them. Here the sample spans about 50,000 clones, 90% to 95% being singletons. The sample was CD8+ T cells from peripheral blood mononuclear cells, taken before pregnancy. The source of these receptors is a female donor with multiple sclerosis, enrolled in a pregnancy study. Both conserved end residues are part of each CDR3. The order of the fields is clone size, J gene, D gene, V gene, CDR3 protein, CDR3 DNA. D genes are given only for firm matches. Size is stated for part of the rows, as once, few or many counts, or as a class when the clone is expanded.

>NA|TRBJ2-7|NA|TRBV5-1
CASSLAGAPFAYEQYF
TGCGCCAGCAGCTTGGCCGGAGCACCATTCGCCTACGAGCAGTACTTC
>NA|TRBJ2-4|TRBD1|TRBV4-3
CASSPQQGASNIQYF
TGCGCCAGCAGCCCCCAGCAGGGGGCTTCAAACATTCAGTACTTC
>NA|TRBJ2-3|TRBD2|TRBV5-1
CASSSGLAGGDTQYF
TGCGCCAGCAGTTCCGGACTAGCGGGAGGAGATACGCAGTATTTT
>NA|TRBJ1-1|NA|TRBV5-5
CASRGDLNTEAFF
TGTGCCAGCAGGGGAGATTTGAACACTGAAGCTTTCTTT
>medium-sized|TRBJ2-1|NA|TRBV5-4
CASSLDRGGGKGEQFF
TGTGCCAGCAGCTTGGATCGGGGTGGGGGGAAGGGTGAGCAGTTCTTC
>NA|TRBJ1-2|TRBD1|TRBV18
CASSPYRGGYTF
TGTGCCAGCTCACCATACAGGGGTGGCTACACCTTC
>once|TRBJ1-2|NA|TRBV9
CASSVASSPNYGYTF
TGTGCCAGCAGCGTAGCATCAAGCCCGAACTATGGCTACACCTTC
>NA|TRBJ2-7|TRBD1|TRBV9
CASSVGTGDYEQYF
TGTGCCAGCAGCGTAGGGACAGGGGACTACGAGCAGTACTTC
>NA|TRBJ2-3|TRBD2|TRBV7-9
CASSLWTSGSTDTQYF
TGTGCCAGCAGCTTATGGACTAGCGGTAGCACAGATACGCAGTATTTT
>NA|TRBJ2-3|TRBD1|TRBV7-9
CASSFGQGAGDTQYF
TGTGCCAGCAGCTTTGGACAGGGGGCGGGAGATACGCAGTATTTT
>NA|TRBJ2-7|NA|TRBV6-1
CASSEGPGQQYF
TGTGCCAGCAGTGAGGGGCCGGGTCAGCAGTACTTC
>NA|TRBJ1-3|TRBD1|TRBV18
CASSPRGTGLSGNTIYF
TGTGCCAGCTCACCACGAGGGACAGGGCTTTCTGGAAACACCATATATTTT
>NA|TRBJ2-7|NA|TRBV27
CASSNPGRAYEQYF
TGTGCCAGCAGTAACCCCGGTCGGGCCTACGAGCAGTACTTC
>NA|TRBJ1-2|TRBD1|TRBV27
CASSPTGALSDGYTF
TGTGCCAGCAGCCCGACAGGGGCCCTGTCAGATGGCTACACCTTC
>NA|TRBJ1-5|NA|TRBV1
CTSSRYRGQDQPQHF
TGCACCAGCAGTCGATACAGGGGGCAGGATCAGCCCCAGCATTTT
>NA|TRBJ1-1|TRBD1|TRBV10-3
CAISEGTGRTEAFF
TGTGCCATCAGTGAAGGGACAGGGAGAACTGAAGCTTTCTTT
>NA|TRBJ2-5|NA|TRBV28
CASSPWGEETQYF
TGTGCCAGCAGTCCATGGGGAGAAGAGACCCAGTACTTC
>NA|TRBJ2-3|NA|TRBV7-8
CASSLYPLQGEGTDTQYF
TGTGCCAGCAGCTTATACCCTTTACAGGGTGAGGGCACAGATACGCAGTATTTT
>NA|TRBJ2-7|TRBD1|TRBV28
CASSARTGPEQYF
TGTGCCAGCAGTGCCAGGACAGGGCCCGAGCAGTACTTC
>NA|TRBJ2-1|NA|TRBV2
CASQGTYNEQFF
TGTGCCAGTCAGGGAACCTACAATGAGCAGTTCTTC
>once|TRBJ1-2|NA|TRBV15
CATGGSSGYTF
TGTGCCACCGGGGGCTCCTCGGGCTACACCTTC
>NA|TRBJ2-7|TRBD2|TRBV29-1
CSDRAGASYEQYF
TGCAGCGACAGAGCGGGAGCCTCATACGAGCAGTACTTC
>NA|TRBJ1-2|NA|TRBV27
CASRSSQGYTF
TGTGCCAGTCGTTCCTCGCAGGGCTACACCTTC
>NA|TRBJ1-5|TRBD1|TRBV30
CAWRGQAGVQPQHF
TGTGCCTGGAGGGGACAGGCCGGTGTTCAGCCCCAGCATTTT
>NA|TRBJ2-1|TRBD2|TRBV7-6
CASSMLAGGGNEQFF
TGTGCCAGCAGCATGCTAGCGGGAGGCGGGAATGAGCAGTTCTTC
>NA|TRBJ1-1|TRBD1|TRBV5-1
CASSLHYRGTEAFF
TGCGCCAGCAGCTTACACTACAGGGGGACTGAAGCTTTCTTT
>once|TRBJ2-3|NA|TRBV9
CASSVETSRLDTQYF
TGTGCCAGCAGCGTAGAAACTAGCCGGCTAGATACGCAGTATTTT
>NA|TRBJ2-2|NA|TRBV2
CASITLAPNTGELFF
TGTGCCAGCATCACGCTAGCCCCGAACACCGGGGAGCTGTTTTTT
>NA|TRBJ2-2|TRBD2|TRBV5-6
CASSLDTGTSTTGELFF
TGTGCCAGCAGCTTGGATACCGGGACTAGTACTACCGGGGAGCTGTTTTTT
>NA|TRBJ2-7|NA|TRBV4-3
CASSQGLGYEQYF
TGCGCCAGCAGCCAAGGACTGGGCTACGAGCAGTACTTC
>NA|TRBJ2-1|NA|TRBV4-2
CASSQDPESQGSYNEQFF
TGTGCCAGCAGCCAAGATCCGGAGAGTCAGGGCTCCTACAATGAGCAGTTCTTC
>once|TRBJ2-1|NA|TRBV30
CAWSVLSSYNEQFF
TGTGCCTGGAGTGTACTGAGCTCCTACAATGAGCAGTTCTTC
>NA|TRBJ2-7|TRBD1|TRBV5-6
CASSPTGGKGEQYF
TGTGCCAGCAGCCCGACAGGGGGGAAAGGCGAGCAGTACTTC
>NA|TRBJ2-5|TRBD1|TRBV6-1
CASSEGTGWETQYF
TGTGCCAGCAGTGAGGGGACAGGGTGGGAGACCCAGTACTTC
>NA|TRBJ2-1|NA|TRBV5-1
CASSSNQDEQFF
TGCGCCAGCAGCTCCAATCAGGATGAGCAGTTCTTC
>NA|TRBJ2-2|NA|TRBV30
CAWNSGQNTGELFF
TGTGCCTGGAATTCGGGACAGAACACCGGGGAGCTGTTTTTT
>NA|TRBJ2-4|TRBD2|TRBV27
CASGTSGAKNIQYF
TGTGCCAGCGGGACTAGCGGGGCCAAAAACATTCAGTACTTC
>NA|TRBJ2-2|NA|TRBV2
CASSELSGSYTGELFF
TGTGCCAGCAGTGAATTGTCAGGGTCGTACACCGGGGAGCTGTTTTTT
>NA|TRBJ2-7|NA|TRBV7-9
CASSLGSSASYEQYF
TGTGCCAGCAGCTTAGGTAGTAGCGCGTCCTACGAGCAGTACTTC
>NA|TRBJ1-5|NA|TRBV6-5
CASSLGGGGSQPQHF
TGTGCCAGCAGTTTAGGAGGGGGGGGGTCGCAGCCCCAGCATTTT
>NA|TRBJ2-5|TRBD2|TRBV7-2
CASSFGLAEETQYF
TGTGCCAGCAGCTTCGGACTAGCTGAGGAGACCCAGTACTTC
>NA|TRBJ1-1|NA|TRBV7-9
CASSLGAGVEAFF
TGTGCCAGCAGCTTAGGGGCAGGGGTTGAAGCTTTCTTT
>NA|TRBJ1-1|NA|TRBV15
CATSSIYRDQGTEAFF
TGTGCCACCAGCAGCATCTACAGGGATCAGGGCACTGAAGCTTTCTTT
>NA|TRBJ1-4|NA|TRBV19
CASRAGNEKLFF
TGTGCCAGTCGGGCAGGGAATGAAAAACTGTTTTTT
>NA|TRBJ1-2|NA|TRBV6-8
CASDPGSMDGYTF
TGTGCCAGCGACCCGGGAAGTATGGATGGCTACACCTTC
>NA|TRBJ2-3|TRBD2|TRBV7-4
CASSRPGLANADTQYF
TGTGCCAGCAGCCGGCCCGGACTAGCCAACGCAGATACGCAGTATTTT
>NA|TRBJ2-1|TRBD2|TRBV9
CASSVDSSGNYNEQFF
TGTGCCAGCAGCGTAGATTCTAGCGGGAACTACAATGAGCAGTTCTTC